These T cell receptor beta chains were read from a single sample in a study of cytomegalovirus exposure and HLA in healthy donors. Using immunoSEQ multiplex PCR, the repertoire was profiled, and TCRdb retains in-frame clones only, with some absent. The repertoire has around 140,000 clones, under 75% of them found once; the top ten carry 2% to 2.5%. Source material: PBMCs. Receptors were obtained from a woman aged 40 to 55 in good health and CMV-seronegative. Each CDR3 is given with its conserved first and last residue. The D gene is left open where the match is weak. Clone size, where shown, is once, few, many, or a class for clones that have expanded.

abundance,j_gene,v_gene,d_gene,CDR3aa,CDR3nt
-,TRBJ1-3,TRBV7-2,TRBD1,CASSSGQGKAGNTIYF,TGTGCCAGCAGCTCGGGACAGGGTAAAGCTGGAAACACCATATATTTT
few,TRBJ2-2,TRBV19,-,CASSPSSLGTGELFF,TGTGCCAGTAGTCCCTCCTCCCTAGGTACCGGGGAGCTGTTTTTT
-,TRBJ2-7,TRBV4-1,TRBD2,CASSPGLVAGPPYEQYF,TGCGCCAGCAGTCCTGGACTTGTAGCGGGGCCCCCCTACGAGCAGTACTTC
-,TRBJ2-2,TRBV19,-,CASRTGRANTGELFF,TGTGCCAGCCGAACAGGGCGCGCGAACACCGGGGAGCTGTTTTTT
-,TRBJ1-3,TRBV5-1,TRBD1,CASSPQGGSGNTIYF,TGCGCCAGCAGCCCGCAGGGGGGCTCTGGAAACACCATATATTTT
-,TRBJ1-4,TRBV19,TRBD1,CASSASGGTNEKLFF,TGTGCCAGTAGTGCCTCAGGGGGAACTAATGAAAAACTGTTTTTT
-,TRBJ2-3,TRBV27,TRBD2,CASSLSPLAGMDTQYF,TGTGCCAGCAGTTTATCACCCCTAGCGGGGATGGATACGCAGTATTTT
-,TRBJ1-5,TRBV28,-,CASSLGLSNQPQHF,TGTGCCAGCAGTTTGGGGCTTAGCAATCAGCCCCAGCATTTT
-,TRBJ2-5,TRBV4-1,TRBD2,CASSQDGRGGGGRETQYF,TGCGCCAGCAGCCAAGATGGACGAGGCGGGGGGGGCCGAGAGACCCAGTACTTC
-,TRBJ2-7,TRBV28,TRBD1,CASSTGTGGSYEQYF,TGTGCCAGCAGTACAGGGACAGGGGGCTCCTACGAGCAGTACTTC
-,TRBJ1-1,TRBV6-1,-,CASVDIPGSNTEAFF,TGTGCCAGCGTCGACATACCGGGGTCTAACACTGAAGCTTTCTTT
few,TRBJ2-2,TRBV11-2,-,CASSLVRGTGELFF,TGTGCCAGCAGCTTAGTACGGGGGACCGGGGAGCTGTTTTTT
-,TRBJ1-2,TRBV13,-,CASSLGQGNYGYTF,TGTGCCAGCAGCTTGGGGCAGGGCAACTATGGCTACACCTTC
-,TRBJ2-3,TRBV27,-,CAISPRDTYVNTQYF,TGTGCCATATCCCCCCGGGACACGTACGTGAATACGCAGTATTTT
-,TRBJ2-3,TRBV9,-,CASSVVGSRRDTQYF,TGTGCCAGCAGCGTAGTTGGGTCTAGACGAGATACGCAGTATTTT
-,TRBJ1-1,TRBV18,-,CASSPSSTPMNTEAFF,TGTGCCAGCTCACCGTCCTCAACTCCCATGAACACTGAAGCTTTCTTT
-,TRBJ2-2,TRBV5-1,-,CASSLDLATNTGELFF,TGCGCCAGCAGCTTAGACCTAGCAACGAACACCGGGGAGCTGTTTTTT
-,TRBJ1-2,TRBV25-1,TRBD1,CASSEGQGLSYTF,TGTGCCAGTAGTGAGGGACAGGGTTTGAGCTACACCTTC
few,TRBJ1-5,TRBV6-1,-,CASSVSRGNQPQHF,TGTGCCAGCAGTGTCAGCAGGGGCAATCAGCCCCAGCATTTT
-,TRBJ1-2,TRBV10-3,-,CAIRDREREANYGYTF,TGTGCCATCAGGGACAGAGAACGGGAAGCTAACTATGGCTACACCTTC
-,TRBJ2-7,TRBV5-6,-,CASSLLDRSSYEQYF,TGTGCCAGCAGCTTGCTCGACAGGAGCTCCTACGAGCAGTACTTC
few,TRBJ1-2,TRBV19,TRBD1,CASVGGSGYTF,TGTGCCAGCGTAGGGGGCTCCGGCTACACCTTC
-,TRBJ1-2,TRBV5-4,TRBD1,CASSLGQGSYGYTF,TGTGCCAGCAGCTTGGGACAGGGATCCTATGGCTACACCTTC
-,TRBJ2-7,TRBV9,TRBD1,CASSAGDRGSYEQYF,TGTGCCAGCAGCGCCGGCGACAGGGGGTCCTACGAGCAGTACTTC
few,TRBJ1-2,TRBV29-1,TRBD1,CSVERDRDYGYTF,TGCAGCGTTGAAAGGGACAGGGACTATGGCTACACCTTC
few,TRBJ1-5,TRBV6-5,-,CASSSEERQPQHF,TGTGCCAGCAGTTCCGAGGAGCGACAGCCCCAGCATTTT
-,TRBJ2-2,TRBV4-1,TRBD1,CASSRTDRENTGELFF,TGCGCCAGCAGCCGAACCGACAGGGAGAACACCGGGGAGCTGTTTTTT
few,TRBJ2-1,TRBV5-1,TRBD2,CASSLSGGSNYNEQFF,TGCGCCAGCAGCTTAAGCGGGGGGTCCAACTACAATGAGCAGTTCTTC
-,TRBJ1-1,TRBV10-2,TRBD1,CASSVLQGTRTEAFF,TGCGCCAGCAGTGTGTTACAGGGGACGAGGACTGAAGCTTTCTTT
-,TRBJ2-6,TRBV7-2,-,CASSLSGAVPGANVLTF,TGTGCCAGCAGCTTAAGCGGAGCCGTTCCTGGGGCCAACGTCCTGACTTTC
-,TRBJ1-4,TRBV7-9,-,CASSLSGEKLFF,TGTGCCAGCAGCTTATCGGGGGAAAAACTGTTTTTT
-,TRBJ1-1,TRBV14,-,CASSQDRGAEAFF,TGTGCCAGCAGCCAGGACAGAGGGGCTGAAGCTTTCTTT
-,TRBJ1-1,TRBV30,TRBD1,CAWISDRGAEAFF,TGTGCCTGGATATCAGACAGGGGCGCTGAAGCTTTCTTT
-,TRBJ2-7,TRBV7-2,-,CASSRGRGSYEQYF,TGTGCCAGCAGCCGGGGGCGGGGGAGCTACGAGCAGTACTTC
-,TRBJ1-1,TRBV18,-,CASSPRSPPEAFF,TGTGCCAGCTCACCCCGCAGTCCCCCTGAAGCTTTCTTT
-,TRBJ1-2,TRBV19,TRBD1,CASSPTGRGGYTF,TGTGCCAGTAGTCCGACAGGGAGAGGTGGCTACACCTTC
-,TRBJ2-7,TRBV5-1,TRBD1,CASSYLGTGAYEQYF,TGCGCCAGCAGCTACCTGGGGACAGGAGCCTACGAGCAGTACTTC
-,TRBJ2-7,TRBV27,TRBD1,CASSPGQVPVKQYF,TGTGCCAGCAGTCCGGGACAGGTCCCGGTGAAGCAGTACTTC